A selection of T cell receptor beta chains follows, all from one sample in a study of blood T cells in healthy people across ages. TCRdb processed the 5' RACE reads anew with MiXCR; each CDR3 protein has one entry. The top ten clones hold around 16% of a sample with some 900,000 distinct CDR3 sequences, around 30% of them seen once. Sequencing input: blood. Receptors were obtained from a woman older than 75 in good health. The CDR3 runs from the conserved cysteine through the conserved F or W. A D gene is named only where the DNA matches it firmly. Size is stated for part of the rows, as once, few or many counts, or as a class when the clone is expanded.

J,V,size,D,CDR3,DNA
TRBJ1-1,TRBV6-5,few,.,CASSYSRTAASEAFF,TGTGCCAGCAGTTACTCGAGAACTGCAGCCTCTGAAGCTTTCTTT
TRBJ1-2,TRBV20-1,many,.,CSAASHFRLHDTGYTF,TGCAGTGCAGCGTCTCATTTTCGACTTCACGACACGGGCTACACCTTC
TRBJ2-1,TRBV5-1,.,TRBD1,CASSGWDRAVDEQFF,TGCGCCAGCAGCGGCTGGGACAGGGCGGTGGATGAGCAGTTCTTC
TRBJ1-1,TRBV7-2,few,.,CASSLALGRNTEAFF,TGTGCCAGCAGCTTAGCCCTTGGACGGAACACTGAAGCTTTCTTT
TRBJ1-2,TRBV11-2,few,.,CASSPSGDRDYGYTF,TGTGCCAGCAGCCCCTCTGGGGATAGGGACTATGGCTACACCTTC
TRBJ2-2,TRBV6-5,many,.,CAFRDANTGELFF,TGTGCCTTCCGGGACGCAAACACCGGGGAGCTGTTTTTT
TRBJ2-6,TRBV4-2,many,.,CASSQEPSSGANVLTF,TGTGCCAGCAGCCAAGAACCCTCCTCTGGGGCCAACGTCCTGACTTTC
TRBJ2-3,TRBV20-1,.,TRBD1,CGADRGTDTQYF,TGCGGTGCCGACAGGGGGACAGATACGCAGTATTTT
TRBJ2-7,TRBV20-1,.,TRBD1,CSARGDRGCEQYF,TGCAGTGCTAGAGGGGACAGGGGCTGCGAGCAGTACTTC
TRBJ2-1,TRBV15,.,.,CATSRALHQTQFF,TGTGCCACCAGCAGAGCACTTCACCAGACCCAGTTCTTC
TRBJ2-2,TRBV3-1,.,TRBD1,CASSLPPMTGKGTGELFF,TGTGCCAGCAGCCTTCCCCCAATGACAGGGAAAGGGACCGGGGAGCTGTTTTTT
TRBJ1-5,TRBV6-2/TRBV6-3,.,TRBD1,CASSSGTGERSNQPQHF,TGTGCCAGCAGTTCCGGGACAGGGGAGAGGAGCAATCAGCCCCAGCATTTT
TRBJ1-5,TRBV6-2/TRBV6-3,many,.,CASSYSRRGPQHF,TGTGCCAGCAGTTACTCGAGACGGGGGCCCCAGCATTTT
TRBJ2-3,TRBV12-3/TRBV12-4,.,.,CASSSRTARTDTQYF,TGTGCCAGCAGTTCCCGGACGGCTAGAACAGATACGCAGTATTTT
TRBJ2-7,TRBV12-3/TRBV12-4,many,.,CASSLGSGSYAQYF,TGTGCCAGCAGTTTGGGGTCGGGGTCCTACGCGCAGTACTTC
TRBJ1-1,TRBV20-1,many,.,CSASDGHSNTEAFF,TGCAGTGCTAGTGACGGACACTCGAACACTGAAGCTTTCTTT
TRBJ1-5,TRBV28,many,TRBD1,CASSTTGGAGQPQHF,TGTGCCAGCAGTACCACAGGGGGCGCAGGTCAGCCCCAGCATTTT
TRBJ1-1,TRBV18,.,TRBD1,CASSPGTADTEAFF,TGTGCCAGCTCACCAGGGACAGCGGACACTGAAGCTTTCTTT